These T cell receptor beta chains were read from a single sample in a study of blood T cell repertoires in COVID-19. Method: immunoSEQ multiplex PCR; TCRdb's copy keeps in-frame clones and lacks some. The data contain about 350,000 clones, 85% to 90% of them singletons. Sequencing input: PBMCs or T cells enriched from blood (not recorded which). These receptors were collected from a woman aged 25 to 39 who had been exposed to COVID-19. Both conserved end residues are part of each CDR3. A D gene is named only where the DNA matches it firmly. Expanded clones get a size class; other rows say once, few or many, or leave the size out.

V gene	J gene	D gene	clone size	CDR3 DNA	CDR3 protein
TRBV9	TRBJ1-5	.	.	TGTGCCAGTGGTGACAGCTATAGCAATCAGCCCCAGCATTTT	CASGDSYSNQPQHF
TRBV20-1	TRBJ2-7	.	.	TGCAGTGCTAGACAGGGCCACGAGCAGTACTTC	CSARQGHEQYF
TRBV19	TRBJ1-4	TRBD1	once	TGTGCCAGTAGCTCCCAGGGGGCGTCAAAACTGTTTTTT	CASSSQGASKLFF
TRBV11-2	TRBJ2-5	TRBD1	.	TGTGCCAGCAATCCGACAGGGGGCCAAGAGACCCAGTACTTC	CASNPTGGQETQYF
TRBV19	TRBJ1-6	.	.	TGTGCCAGTAGTATAGGAGGCCATAATTCACCCCTCCACTTT	CASSIGGHNSPLHF
TRBV6-5	TRBJ2-5	.	.	TGTGCCAGCAGATCAGGTGGGGAGACCCAGTACTTC	CASRSGGETQYF
TRBV6-6	TRBJ2-3	.	few	TGTGCCAGCAGTCCGCTGACACAGGGCCGAAGCACAGATACGCAGTATTTT	CASSPLTQGRSTDTQYF
TRBV9	TRBJ2-7	TRBD1	.	TGTGCCAGCAGCGTAGGGACAGGGGGCGTAGGGCAGTACTTC	CASSVGTGGVGQYF
TRBV27	TRBJ2-7	TRBD2	.	TGTGCCAGCAGGACCGGGACTAGCGGGTACGAGCAGTACTTC	CASRTGTSGYEQYF
TRBV6-5	TRBJ1-6	.	.	TGTGCCAGCAGTTACTCCGATGAGTTACCCCTCCACTTT	CASSYSDELPLHF
TRBV19	TRBJ2-7	.	.	TGTGCCAGTAGTATAGGCGCGGGCCATCCAAACGAGCAGTACTTC	CASSIGAGHPNEQYF
TRBV28	TRBJ1-3	.	.	TGTGCCAGCAGCCCAACAGTTGTCTCTGGAAACACCATATATTTT	CASSPTVVSGNTIYF
TRBV12-3/TRBV12-4	TRBJ2-1	.	.	TGTGCCAGCAGTTTGGGCGCAGGGGAGCAGTTCTTC	CASSLGAGEQFF
TRBV19	TRBJ1-1	.	.	TGTGCCAGTAGTAACCAGGTGGGCACTGAAGCTTTCTTT	CASSNQVGTEAFF
TRBV6-5	TRBJ1-2	TRBD1	.	TGTGCCAGCAGTTACTCAGCAGGGGGAGGCTACACCTTC	CASSYSAGGGYTF
TRBV28	TRBJ1-2	TRBD1	.	TGTGCCAGCAACCACAGGGGTAAAGTTTATGGCTACACCTTC	CASNHRGKVYGYTF
TRBV7-3	TRBJ2-2	.	.	TGTGCCAGCAGCCCACAGGGTACTGCCCCCGGGGAGCTGTTTTTT	CASSPQGTAPGELFF
TRBV11-2	TRBJ2-3	.	.	TGTGCCAGCAGCTTAGAATACAGGGATACGCAGTATTTT	CASSLEYRDTQYF
TRBV11-2	TRBJ2-7	TRBD2	.	TGTGCCAGCAGCTTAGATTGGGGGGGAACCTACGAGCAGTACTTC	CASSLDWGGTYEQYF
TRBV28	TRBJ2-7	.	.	TGTGCCAGCATGGGGTTGAGGGCCCACGAGCAGTACTTC	CASMGLRAHEQYF
TRBV4-1	TRBJ1-1	.	.	TGCGCCAGCAGCCAAGATAGGGGCACTGAAGCTTTCTTT	CASSQDRGTEAFF
TRBV29-1	TRBJ2-7	TRBD2	.	TGCAGCGTTGGGGGACTAGCGGGATACGAGCAGTACTTC	CSVGGLAGYEQYF
TRBV5-1	TRBJ2-1	.	.	TGCGCCAGCCAAAGTCAGAACTCCTACAATGAGCAGTTCTTC	CASQSQNSYNEQFF
TRBV7-9	TRBJ1-4	TRBD1	.	TGTGCCAGCAGCTCTAGGACAGGAACTAATGAAAAACTGTTTTTT	CASSSRTGTNEKLFF
TRBV5-1	TRBJ1-1	.	.	TGCGCCAGCGGCCCGGGGCCCCAGGGGACGAACACTGAAGCTTTCTTT	CASGPGPQGTNTEAFF
TRBV5-1	TRBJ2-7	TRBD1	.	TGCGCCAGCAGCCAATCGACAGGGGGCTACGAGCAGTACTTC	CASSQSTGGYEQYF
TRBV19	TRBJ1-1	.	.	TGTGCCAGTAGTTCTCAGGGTTCTGAAGCTTTCTTT	CASSSQGSEAFF
TRBV30	TRBJ1-1	.	.	TGTGCCTGGACGGTGAACACTGAAGCTTTCTTT	CAWTVNTEAFF
TRBV10-3	TRBJ1-4	.	.	TGTGCCATCAGTGAGCACCCGGGACTATCCAGTCACATGGATGAAAAACTGTTTTTT	CAISEHPGLSSHMDEKLFF
TRBV5-4	TRBJ1-3	.	.	TGTGCCAGCAGCCCCTCGGGCTCTGGAAACACCATATATTTT	CASSPSGSGNTIYF
TRBV6-4	TRBJ1-2	TRBD1	.	TGTGCCAGCACCAGGGACAGGAGGCGGTCTAACTATGGCTACACCTTC	CASTRDRRRSNYGYTF
TRBV5-8	TRBJ1-2	.	.	TGTGCCAGCCCCATGGCCCTCTATGGCTACACCTTC	CASPMALYGYTF
TRBV2	TRBJ2-1	TRBD2	.	TGTGCCAGCAGAGCGGTACTAGCGGGAAATGAGCAGTTCTTC	CASRAVLAGNEQFF
TRBV18	TRBJ2-1	.	.	TGTGCCAGCTCACCTCTCCGAGGCGACAATGAGCAGTTCTTC	CASSPLRGDNEQFF
TRBV29-1	TRBJ2-7	.	.	TGCAGCGTTGTGGTGGCGGGCCACTCCTACGAGCAGTACTTC	CSVVVAGHSYEQYF
TRBV11-2	TRBJ1-5	.	.	TGTGCCAGCAGCCCAGGGAAGGCCAATCAGCCCCAGCATTTT	CASSPGKANQPQHF
TRBV20-1	TRBJ2-7	TRBD1	.	TGCAGTGCTGCGACAGGGCTCGAGCAGTACTTC	CSAATGLEQYF
TRBV28	TRBJ1-5	TRBD1	.	TGTGCCAGCAGTTCCCCAAGGGCTGGACAGGGCTCTAGCAATCAGCCCCAGCATTTT	CASSSPRAGQGSSNQPQHF
TRBV7-3	TRBJ1-1	TRBD1	.	TGTGCCAGCAGCGTAACAGGGGATGATGTGAACACTGAAGCTTTCTTT	CASSVTGDDVNTEAFF
TRBV27	TRBJ1-5	TRBD1	.	TGTGCCAGCAGTGTTAACAGGGGCAAGGAAAATCAGCCCCAGCATTTT	CASSVNRGKENQPQHF
TRBV5-3	TRBJ2-4	.	.	TGTGCCAGAAGCTTGACGGGTTTGGAAAACATTCAGTACTTC	CARSLTGLENIQYF
TRBV25-1	TRBJ1-1	.	.	TGTGCCAGCGTTGGCGGCACTGAAGCTTTCTTT	CASVGGTEAFF
TRBV2	TRBJ1-6	.	.	TGTGCCAGCAGTGAAGAGGCAACTGGGGCCAATTCACCCCTCCACTTT	CASSEEATGANSPLHF
TRBV24-1	TRBJ1-1	TRBD1	.	TGTGCCACCAGGGAGGGGGCCCGGAGCACTGAAGCTTTCTTT	CATREGARSTEAFF
TRBV7-9	TRBJ1-1	.	.	TGTGCCAGCAGCCCCAGGGTGGCGGGGACTGAAGCTTTCTTT	CASSPRVAGTEAFF
TRBV7-9	TRBJ2-2	TRBD1	.	TGTGCCAGCAGACCTGGGACAGGCCGGTGGTCCGGGGAGCTGTTTTTT	CASRPGTGRWSGELFF